Below, one T cell receptor (beta chain) is given with its context. Controls came from buffy coats of healthy blood donors. The method was immunoSEQ multiplex PCR; TCRdb's version includes in-frame clones alone and lacks a portion of them. Of about 34,000 clones listed, more than 75% are singletons. The data were taken from a study of STAT5B mutations in CD4+ large granular lymphocyte leukemia. The V gene end was trimmed by 2 bases and the J gene end by 8 bases; junction bases not matched to a gene: 16. Germline-derived CDR1 and CDR2 are GTSNPN and SVGIG (reference sequence). This CDR3 region has 16 residues.

The gene calls are TRBV30 and TRBJ1-2; TRBD1 matches 8 bases. This sequence was found in a human donor in good health. Material for sequencing was CD4+ T cells from blood buffy coats. CDR3 sequence (DNA): TGTGCCTGGAGTCTTCCAGGGGACAGGAGAGTTGGGGGCTACACCTTC. This translates into CAWSLPGDRRVGGYTF.